This is a list of T cell receptor beta chains from one sample in a study of T cells in localized non-small cell lung cancer. Sequencing was performed with immunoSEQ multiplex PCR; in TCRdb, only in-frame clones are kept and a portion is missing. The sample includes approximately 20,000 clones, around 83% seen only once; the top ten take 4.5% to 5.5%. The sequencing used peripheral blood, collected before any cancer treatment. Every receptor here comes from a man aged 40-75 years with stage I lung adenocarcinoma. CDR3s include the opening cysteine and the closing phenylalanine or tryptophan. A D gene is named only where the DNA matches it firmly. Not every row has a clone size; where given, it reads once, few, many or a size class.

v_call,d_call,j_call,clone_size,cdr3_nt,cdr3_aa
TRBV20-1,.,TRBJ2-7,once,TGCAGTGCTTTTAGTTCCTACGAGCAGTACTTC,CSAFSSYEQYF
TRBV21-1,.,TRBJ1-3,.,TGTGCCAGCAGCATCCGCGACGGGTTGGCAACGGGCCCCTCTGGAAACACCATATATTTT,CASSIRDGLATGPSGNTIYF
TRBV28,TRBD1,TRBJ1-2,.,TGTGCCAGCAGAACGGGACAGGGGACCGGCTACACCTTC,CASRTGQGTGYTF
TRBV7-9,.,TRBJ2-1,.,TGTGCCAGCAGCTTAGGTTCGGGCTCCACCAATGAGCAGTTCTTC,CASSLGSGSTNEQFF
TRBV7-6,.,TRBJ1-1,few,TGTGCCAGCAGCTTAGGAAGCGACACTGAAGCTTTCTTT,CASSLGSDTEAFF
TRBV9,.,TRBJ1-5,.,TGTGCCAGCAGCGCGGGAGTCCCTGGTCAGCCCCAGCATTTT,CASSAGVPGQPQHF
TRBV5-6,TRBD1,TRBJ2-2,.,TGTGCCAGCAGCTCTGGACAGGGTGGGCTGTTTTTT,CASSSGQGGLFF
TRBV6-4,TRBD1,TRBJ1-2,once,TGTGCCAGCAGTGCCTCCGGGACAGGGATGGGTGGCTACACCTTC,CASSASGTGMGGYTF
TRBV7-7,TRBD2,TRBJ2-5,.,TGTGCTAGCAGCTCAACTAGCGGGGGCCGACAAGAGACCCAGTACTTC,CASSSTSGGRQETQYF
TRBV6-5,.,TRBJ2-7,.,TGTGCCAGCAGTTACTCGGCTCAGGGCCCCTCCTACGAGCAGTACTTC,CASSYSAQGPSYEQYF
TRBV5-6,TRBD1,TRBJ1-5,.,TGTGCCAGCAGCCTCGCCGGGACAGGTGTGATGCCCCAGCATTTT,CASSLAGTGVMPQHF
TRBV30,TRBD2,TRBJ2-1,.,TGTGCCTGGAGAGGGAGGGAGGGCGCCTACAATGAGCAGTTCTTC,CAWRGREGAYNEQFF
TRBV30,.,TRBJ2-1,few,TGTGCCTGGAGTGTACTTACGGATGAGCAGTTCTTC,CAWSVLTDEQFF
TRBV7-8,TRBD1,TRBJ2-7,.,TGTGCCAGCAGCTTAGGACAGGGTCGAACCTACGAGCAGTACTTC,CASSLGQGRTYEQYF
TRBV7-8,.,TRBJ2-3,.,TGTGCCAGCAGCCCCCCTGCGGCAGGGTTTAGCACAGATACGCAGTATTTT,CASSPPAAGFSTDTQYF
TRBV25-1,.,TRBJ2-3,once,TGTGCCAGCAGTGAGAGGGCTAGCAGCACAGATACGCAGTATTTT,CASSERASSTDTQYF
TRBV30,.,TRBJ1-5,.,TGTGCCTGGAGTGTATTTGGACGGTTGAATCAGCCCCAGCATTTT,CAWSVFGRLNQPQHF
TRBV7-8,.,TRBJ1-3,once,TGTGCCAGCAGCCTTCAAAGTACTGGAAACACCATATATTTT,CASSLQSTGNTIYF
TRBV7-2,.,TRBJ2-5,.,TGTGCCAGCAGCACCCGGACAGCCCAAGAGACCCAGTACTTC,CASSTRTAQETQYF
TRBV2,TRBD1,TRBJ2-3,few,TGTGCCAGCAGTAAAGGGGACAGGGGAAGCACAGATACGCAGTATTTT,CASSKGDRGSTDTQYF
TRBV13,.,TRBJ2-3,.,TGTGCCAGCAGCTTAGAGGGTGGTCCGCAGTATTTT,CASSLEGGPQYF
TRBV7-9,.,TRBJ2-3,.,TGTGCCAGCAGCTTTAGACTGAACACAGATACGCAGTATTTT,CASSFRLNTDTQYF
TRBV12-2,.,TRBJ2-3,.,TGTGCAAGTCGCGAGAAGGCCGGGGTGAGTCTTGTGGGAGGGCCACCAGATACGCAGTATTTT,CASREKAGVSLVGGPPDTQYF
TRBV29-1,.,TRBJ2-7,.,TGCAGCGTGGAGACCGTTAACTACCCCTACGAGCAGTACTTC,CSVETVNYPYEQYF
TRBV19,TRBD1,TRBJ2-7,few,TGTGCCAGTACAAACAGGGGGCTAAACGAGCAGTACTTC,CASTNRGLNEQYF
TRBV7-3,.,TRBJ1-1,.,TGTGCCAGCAGCTCTATGGGGGGCACTGAAGCTTTCTTT,CASSSMGGTEAFF
TRBV2,.,TRBJ1-1,.,TGTGCCAGCAGTGAACCGCCAGGGGAAACTGAAGCTTTCTTT,CASSEPPGETEAFF
TRBV10-3,.,TRBJ2-7,.,TGTGCCATCAGTGATGGACAGTTCTACGAGCAGTACTTC,CAISDGQFYEQYF
TRBV2,TRBD1,TRBJ1-6,.,TGTGCCAGCAGTGTGGACAGGGGAAGTGCTTCACCCCTCCACTTT,CASSVDRGSASPLHF
TRBV4-1,.,TRBJ2-7,.,TGCGCCAGCAGCCAGGGCTCCCAGGACGAGCAGTACTTC,CASSQGSQDEQYF
TRBV5-6,TRBD2,TRBJ2-3,few,TGTGCCAGCAGTTTTCCGCGCGGGGGGTTGGGAAGAGATACGCAGTATTTT,CASSFPRGGLGRDTQYF
TRBV30,.,TRBJ1-4,.,TGTGCCTGGAGTGTAGATATGGGAATATATGAAAAACTGTTTTTT,CAWSVDMGIYEKLFF
TRBV11-2,TRBD1,TRBJ2-7,once,TGTGCCAGCACCCGGACAGGGGGAACCTACGAGCAGTACTTC,CASTRTGGTYEQYF
TRBV7-9,TRBD1,TRBJ1-2,.,TGTGCCAGCAGCTTTCCCGGGACAGGGTTTGGCTACACCTTC,CASSFPGTGFGYTF
TRBV6-5,.,TRBJ2-5,.,TGTGCCAGCAGTTATTCGGGGGAGACCCAGTACTTC,CASSYSGETQYF
TRBV27,.,TRBJ1-1,few,TGTGCCAGCAGTTTAGGGGGTGACACTGAAGCTTTCTTT,CASSLGGDTEAFF
TRBV15,.,TRBJ1-5,.,TGTGCCACCAGCAGAGATAATCAGCCCCAGCATTTT,CATSRDNQPQHF
TRBV30,.,TRBJ1-4,.,TGTGCCTGGAGTATATCCCGAACTTCAACTAATGAAAAACTGTTTTTT,CAWSISRTSTNEKLFF
TRBV19,TRBD1,TRBJ1-4,.,TGTGCCAGTACCTCGAACCGGGACAGGCTTAATGAAAAACTGTTTTTT,CASTSNRDRLNEKLFF
TRBV23-1,.,TRBJ2-6,.,TGCGCCACCTCTATGGGAACGGGACATTCCAACTCTGGGGCCAACGTCCTGACTTTC,CATSMGTGHSNSGANVLTF
TRBV2,.,TRBJ2-1,.,TGTGCCAGCAGTGGCTCTCTCGGGAATGAGCAGTTCTTC,CASSGSLGNEQFF
TRBV29-1,.,TRBJ2-1,.,TGCAGCGTTGAAACAGGGATAGTTGATGAGCAGTTCTTC,CSVETGIVDEQFF
TRBV5-6,.,TRBJ1-2,.,TGTGCCAGCAGCTTCGGTATGGCAGGGCTCAAAAACTATGGCTACACCTTC,CASSFGMAGLKNYGYTF
TRBV11-2,.,TRBJ2-3,.,TGTGCCAGCGCCTCCCACGGCTTATTAACAGATACGCAGTATTTT,CASASHGLLTDTQYF
TRBV21-1,.,TRBJ1-6,.,TGTGCCAGCAGCGTCAAGGGGGACCCCCTCCACTTT,CASSVKGDPLHF
TRBV28,TRBD1,TRBJ1-6,.,TGTGCCAGCAGTTTATCCGGGACAGTGAGAGTGTCACCCCTCCACTTT,CASSLSGTVRVSPLHF
TRBV5-8,.,TRBJ1-5,.,TGTGCCAGCAGCCAAGGCGGGGGGGCAAATCAGCCCCAGCATTTT,CASSQGGGANQPQHF
TRBV28,TRBD1,TRBJ1-2,.,TGTGCCAGCAGTTTCTTAGGGACAGCCGGATATGGCTACACCTTC,CASSFLGTAGYGYTF
TRBV7-8,TRBD1,TRBJ2-5,few,TGTGCCAGCAGCGCCCGACAGGGGACGGGCGAGACCCAGTACTTC,CASSARQGTGETQYF
TRBV6-5,TRBD1,TRBJ1-1,.,TGTGCCAGCAGATCATGGCAGGGGGAGACTGAAGCTTTCTTT,CASRSWQGETEAFF
TRBV15,TRBD2,TRBJ2-2,.,TGTGCCACCAGGAGGACTAGCGGGGGGACGAACACCGGGGAGCTGTTTTTT,CATRRTSGGTNTGELFF
TRBV4-3,.,TRBJ2-6,.,TGCGCCAGCAGCCAAGATTGGGGGGCTGGGGCCAACGTCCTGACTTTC,CASSQDWGAGANVLTF
TRBV7-8,.,TRBJ1-2,.,TGTGCCAGCAGCCCCGGCCCAGCCCAAGCTAACTATGGCTACACCTTC,CASSPGPAQANYGYTF
TRBV11-2,TRBD1,TRBJ1-2,once,TGTGCCAGCAGCTCGCGGACAGGGCGTAACTATGGCTACACCTTC,CASSSRTGRNYGYTF
TRBV5-1,TRBD1,TRBJ2-1,.,TGCGCCGGTTCATTGGGGACAGGGGCCTACAATGAGCAGTTCTTC,CAGSLGTGAYNEQFF